The 13 T cell receptor beta chains below were found in one sample sequenced in a study of CD8+ T cells in alopecia areata. Sequencing used cDNA as its template, made by extracting RNA and reverse transcribing it. The data were produced by immunoSEQ multiplex PCR, yet TCRdb's version contains in-frame clones alone and is incomplete. Among 110,000 to 150,000 clones listed, approximately 86% were seen once. Treatment noted: oral pan-JAK inhibitor, 5-10 mg twice daily. The sequences come from CD8+ T cells sorted from blood, collected at week 4, from a patient treated with tofacitinib. The receptors were sampled from a human donor with alopecia areata.

The J gene is TRBJ2-5, the V gene TRBV5-4; D is ambiguous. CDR3 size: 15 residues. Trimming removed 5 bases from V and 3 bases from J, with 17 bases in between. CDR1 is SGHNT, CDR2 YYREEE, per germline (reference sequence). The CDR3 DNA sequence: TGTGCCAGCAGACTCATGGCAGAGCCGGAAGAGACCCAGTACTTC. Its protein product is CASRLMAEPEETQYF. The full variable domain, completed using reference TRBV5-4 and TRBJ2-5, is ETGVTQSPTHLIKTRGQQVTLRCSSQSGHNTVSWYQQALGQGPQFIFQYYREEENGRGNFPPRFSGLQFPNYSSELNVNALELDDSALYLCASRLMAEPEETQYFGPGTRLLVL.

V usage is TRBV5-1 and J usage is TRBJ2-7; D is undetermined. The germline V gene has CDR1 SGHRS and CDR2 YFSETQ. V shed 7 bases and J shed 6 bases, with 17 bases lying between them. The CDR3 sequence is 13 residues long. The CDR3 sequence is CASGPFSPSEQYF. The CDR3 DNA reads as TGCGCCAGCGGTCCTTTTTCCCCTAGCGAGCAGTACTTC.

This clone was seen a few times. This rearrangement joins TRBV7-9 to TRBJ2-7, with TRBD2 as a possible D gene (7 bases). V dropped 5 bases and J dropped 2 bases, with 13 bases sitting between them. The CDR3 extends over 14 amino acids. Per the germline V gene, CDR1 is SEHNR and CDR2 is FQNEAQ (reference sequence). The CDR3 DNA sequence: TGTGCCAGCAGCCGAGAGGGGGGGCCCTACGAGCAGTACTTC. Encoded protein: CASSREGGPYEQYF.

J is TRBJ2-7 and V is TRBV10-3; D may be TRBD1 (6 bases). V lost 1 base and J 3 bases, leaving 13 bases between the germline ends. CDR3 length equals 15 residues. The germline V gene encodes CDR1 ENHRY and CDR2 SYGVKD. CDR3 sequence (DNA): TGTGCCATCAGTGAGTTGGAAGGGGGAGACTACGAGCAGTACTTC. Translated, it gives CAISELEGGDYEQYF.

Remarks on this clone: Sequence at one end of the junction differs from germline and may be a read error. The chain carries TRBV27 and TRBJ1-5; tentative D call: TRBD1 (5 bases). This CDR3 region has 12 residues. Germline CDR1 MNHEY, CDR2 SMNVEV (reference sequence). Written as DNA, the CDR3 is TGCGCGGTCGGGGGGAGCAATCAGCCCCAGCATTTT. As protein: CAVGGSNQPQHF.

CDR3 sequence: CASRTGQETGELFF. The CDR3 nucleotides read TGTGCCAGCAGGACCGGACAGGAGACCGGGGAGCTGTTTTTT. This sequence joins TRBV27 and TRBJ2-2; TRBD1 matches at 7 bases. The CDR3 has 14 amino acids. The trim removed 6 bases at V and 5 bases at J, leaving 6 bases unmatched. From germline, CDR1 is MNHEY and CDR2 SMNVEV (reference sequence).

This chain connects TRBV11-2 to TRBJ2-6; no reliable D call. The V gene's germline CDR1 is SGHAT and CDR2 FQNNGV. The CDR3 has 16 amino acids. Trimming removed 2 bases at V and 1 base at J, with 9 bases between. The CDR3 loop reads CASSLLQGSGANVLTF. CDR3 bases: TGTGCCAGCAGCTTACTTCAAGGGTCTGGGGCCAACGTCCTGACTTTC. The full variable domain, in which reference TRBV11-2 and TRBJ2-6 provide the parts outside the CDR3, is EAGVAQSPRYKIIEKRQSVAFWCNPISGHATLYWYQQILGQGPKLLIQFQNNGVVDDSQLPKDRFSAERLKGVDSTLKIQPAKLEDSAVYLCASSLLQGSGANVLTFGAGSRLTVL.

The rearrangement joins TRBV7-9 to TRBJ2-7; no definite D call. This CDR3 is built from 12 residues. V gave up 5 bases and J gave up 6 bases, with 11 bases separating them. The germline CDR1 and CDR2 sequences are SEHNR and FQNEAQ (reference sequence). The CDR3 region is CASSPGVREQYF. The DNA for the CDR3 is TGTGCCAGCAGCCCCGGCGTGCGCGAGCAGTACTTC.

The chain joins TRBV5-5 to TRBJ1-2; tentatively, D is TRBD1 (5 bases). V dropped 1 base and J dropped 8 bases, with 15 bases sitting between them. CDR1 and CDR2 (germline): SGHKS, YYEKEE (reference sequence). This CDR3 has 14 amino acids. This chain's CDR3 is CASSLSPGDEGYTF. In nucleotides, the CDR3 is TGTGCCAGCAGCTTGAGTCCCGGGGACGAGGGCTACACCTTC.

The sample holds one count of this clone. The rearrangement uses TRBV6-1 and TRBJ2-2, with 8 bases identical to TRBD1. The junction had 10 bases not matched to a gene; V was cut back by 10 bases and J by 6 bases. Germline assignment: CDR1 MNHNS and CDR2 SASEGT. The CDR3 covers 14 residues. The CDR3 DNA reads TGTGCCATCCTGGACAGGGCTGTAGCCGGGGAGCTGTTTTTT. It specifies CAILDRAVAGELFF.

The chain couples TRBV5-6 to TRBJ2-7; D uncertain. Germline V gene data show CDR1 as SGHDT and CDR2 as YYEEEE. CDR3 length: 13 amino acids. Trimming took 3 bases from V and 1 from J, leaving 8 bases between them. As DNA, the CDR3 is TGTGCCAGCAGCTGGGATCTATCCTACGAGCAGTACTTC. Its translation: CASSWDLSYEQYF. The whole variable domain, remainder taken from reference TRBV5-6 and TRBJ2-7, is DAGVTQSPTHLIKTRGQQVTLRCSPKSGHDTVSWYQQALGQGPQFIFQYYEEEERQRGNFPDRFSGHQFPNYSSELNVNALLLGDSALYLCASSWDLSYEQYFGPGTRLTVT.

V usage is TRBV5-4 and J usage is TRBJ1-1; D is possibly TRBD1 (6 bases). CDR3 length: 14 amino acids. The germline CDR1 and CDR2 sequences are SGHNT and YYREEE (reference sequence). V lost 0 bases, J lost 1 base, and 7 bases lay in between. The CDR3 nucleotides are TGTGCCAGCAGCTTGGTAGGGGGGAACACTGAAGCTTTCTTT. This gives the protein CASSLVGGNTEAFF.

The chain has TRBV6-5 and TRBJ2-7; a possible D gene is TRBD2 (6 bases). The CDR3 is 14 residues long. Germline V CDR1 and CDR2: MNHEY, SVGAGI. Trimming left V 5 bases short and J 4 bases short, with 15 bases between. CDR3: CASSPGLPTYEQYF. CDR3 DNA: TGTGCCAGCAGTCCGGGACTCCCAACGTACGAGCAGTACTTC.